Presented here are 32 T cell receptor beta chains from one specimen sequenced in a study of blood T cell repertoires in COVID-19. Sequencing was performed with immunoSEQ multiplex PCR; in TCRdb, only in-frame clones are kept and a portion is missing. In the table there are 130,000 to 150,000 clones, roughly 90% of which are singletons. The material sequenced was peripheral blood. The receptors were sampled from a human donor in a cohort sampled during active COVID-19.

The rearrangement joins TRBV25-1 to TRBJ2-7; 10 bases fit TRBD1. Germline values: CDR1 MGHDK, CDR2 SYGVNS. The CDR3 has 15 residues. After removal of 3 bases from V and 3 bases from J, the junction contained 5 bases not matched to a gene. The CDR3 DNA reads TGTGCCAGCAGTGACCCCGGGACAGGGGTCTACGAGCAGTACTTC. It codes for CASSDPGTGVYEQYF.

The CDR3 region is CASRAGGSGQPQHF. DNA for the CDR3: TGTGCCAGCAGGGCAGGGGGCTCGGGGCAGCCCCAGCATTTT. The V gene is TRBV6-4, the J gene TRBJ1-5; 8 bases map to TRBD1. V gave up 6 bases and J gave up 7 bases; unmatched junction bases: 8. The CDR3 spans 14 residues. Germline CDR1 reads MRHNA; CDR2 reads SNTAGT.

The chain joins TRBV28 to TRBJ2-3; TRBD2 agrees at 10 bases. Trimming took 8 bases from V and 1 from J; bases not matched to a gene: 12. This CDR3 contains 17 residues. Per the germline V gene, CDR1 is MDHEN and CDR2 is SYDVKM. The CDR3 DNA is TGTGCCAGCGGATCAGCGGGGGGGCCATTTGGCACAGATACGCAGTATTTT. It codes for CASGSAGGPFGTDTQYF.

The chain links TRBV6-2 or TRBV6-3 to TRBJ2-1; D remains ambiguous. The V gene lost 6 bases and the J gene lost 2 bases, with 14 bases spanning the gap. The CDR3 totals 15 residues. Per the germline V gene, CDR1 is MNHEY and CDR2 is SVGEGT. CDR3: CASSWKQVTYNEQFF. The CDR3 nucleotides are TGTGCCAGCAGCTGGAAGCAGGTTACCTACAATGAGCAGTTCTTC.

The rearrangement links TRBV9 to TRBJ1-4, with 7 bases matching TRBD1. V lost 5 bases to trimming and J lost 5 bases; unmatched junction nucleotides: 3. Per the germline V gene, CDR1 is SGDLS and CDR2 is YYNGEE. The CDR3 is 13 amino acids. CDR3 DNA sequence: TGTGCCAGCAGTGACAGGGAGAATGAAAAACTGTTTTTT. Translation: CASSDRENEKLFF. Drawing the rest from reference TRBV9 and TRBJ1-4, the complete variable domain is DSGVTQTPKHLITATGQRVTLRCSPRSGDLSVYWYQQSLDQGLQFLIQYYNGEERAKGNILERFSAQQFPDLHSELNLSSLELGDSALYFCASSDRENEKLFFGSGTQLSVL.

This sequence joins TRBV6-5 and TRBJ1-1, with D possibly matching TRBD1 (6 bases). V lost 7 bases, J lost 4 bases, and 19 bases lay in between. The CDR3 totals 15 residues. Germline-derived CDR1 and CDR2 are MNHEY and SVGAGI. The CDR3 bases are TGTGCCAGCACGCTCTATCTTACAGGGCGCACTGAAGCTTTCTTT. Residues: CASTLYLTGRTEAFF.

This clone was picked up one time. The chain is built from TRBV27 and TRBJ2-7; possibly TRBD1 for D (5 bases). The germline V gene has CDR1 MNHEY and CDR2 SMNVEV (reference sequence). The CDR3 loop spans 11 amino acids. With 8 bases removed from V and 3 bases from J, the gap between germline ends came to 8 bases. The chain's CDR3 is CASGQGYEQYF. The CDR3, as DNA: TGTGCCAGCGGCCAGGGCTACGAGCAGTACTTC.

This rearrangement joins TRBV25-1 to TRBJ2-3; 7 positions match TRBD2. The CDR3 runs to 17 residues. Trimming at V came to 2 bases and at J to 2 bases, leaving 10 bases not matched to a gene. CDR1 is MGHDK, CDR2 SYGVNS, per germline. Here the CDR3 reads CASSEKPALADTDTQYF. The CDR3 coding sequence is TGTGCCAGCAGTGAAAAACCCGCCCTAGCGGACACAGATACGCAGTATTTT.

The chain recombines TRBV30 with TRBJ1-3; possibly TRBD1 for D (6 bases). Trimming removed 2 bases at V and 6 bases at J, with 8 bases between. CDR3 length equals 12 residues. Germline V lookup: CDR1 GTSNPN, CDR2 SVGIG (reference sequence). This CDR3 is CAWSRGANTIYF. CDR3 sequence (DNA): TGTGCCTGGAGTCGGGGGGCAAACACCATATATTTT.

The chain is built from TRBV4-3 and TRBJ2-2, with a possible D match to TRBD1 (5 bases). CDR1 and CDR2 (germline): LGHNA, YSLEER. V was clipped by 5 bases and J by 4 bases, with 23 bases between them. The CDR3 has 18 residues. Here the CDR3 reads CASSLRPHGDSFTGELFF. Written as DNA, the CDR3 is TGCGCCAGCAGCTTACGACCTCACGGAGACAGCTTCACCGGGGAGCTGTTTTTT.

This chain joins TRBV12-3 or TRBV12-4 and TRBJ2-7; D is perhaps TRBD2 (5 bases). The CDR3 length is 13 residues. The germline V and J ends were trimmed by 3 bases and 5 bases, with 11 bases remaining between them. The CDR3 protein is CASSFGQEDEQYF. CDR3 coding DNA: TGTGCCAGCAGTTTTGGGCAGGAGGACGAGCAGTACTTC.

The V and J genes are TRBV6-2 or TRBV6-3 and TRBJ2-3, with TRBD1 matching 10 bases. J was trimmed by 0 bases and V by 6 bases; bases with no gene match: 6. CDR3 size: 16 residues. Germline V gene data show CDR1 as MNHEY and CDR2 as SVGEGT. The DNA for the CDR3 is TGTGCCAGCAGCCGGGACAGGGGCGTGAGCACAGATACGCAGTATTTT. It is translated as CASSRDRGVSTDTQYF.

The J gene is TRBJ1-2, the V gene TRBV6-2 or TRBV6-3; D not certain. The CDR3 is made up of 15 amino acids. Trimming removed 0 bases at V and 2 bases at J, with 10 bases between. CDR1 and CDR2 (germline): MNHEY, SVGEGT. The DNA of the CDR3 is TGTGCCAGCAGTTACTCCGGCAGGAGGAACTATGGCTACACCTTC. Its protein product is CASSYSGRRNYGYTF.

This CDR3 reads CASSPRTSDPYEQYF. The CDR3, as DNA: TGTGCCAGCAGCCCACGGACTAGCGACCCCTACGAGCAGTACTTC. The chain employs TRBV7-9 and TRBJ2-7, with TRBD2 matching over 9 bases. Germline CDR1 reads SEHNR; CDR2 reads FQNEAQ (reference sequence). V dropped 5 bases and J dropped 2; count of bases not matched to a gene: 7. The CDR3 length is 15 residues.

This clone was counted between two and nine times. V usage is TRBV18 and J usage is TRBJ1-5; 7 bases match TRBD1. The V gene end was trimmed by 4 bases and the J gene end by 4 bases; junction bases not matched to a gene: 4. CDR1 and CDR2 (germline): KGHSH, LQKENI. CDR3 length: 14 amino acids. The CDR3 DNA reads as TGTGCCAGCTCACGGGACAGAAATAATCAGCCCCAGCATTTT. Translating gives CASSRDRNNQPQHF.

The chain is built from TRBV6-2 or TRBV6-3 and TRBJ1-1; D possibly corresponds to TRBD1 (6 bases). V was clipped by 5 bases and J by 1 base, with 11 bases between them. The CDR3 sequence is 14 residues long. The V gene's germline CDR1 is MNHEY and CDR2 SVGEGT. The CDR3 region is CASSQTGGNTEAFF. The CDR3 coding sequence is TGTGCCAGCAGTCAGACAGGAGGGAACACTGAAGCTTTCTTT.

This chain uses TRBV19 with TRBJ2-3, with TRBD2 matching 8 bases. The CDR3 runs 16 residues. With V trimmed by 2 bases and J by 6 bases, 10 bases remained unmatched. Looked up from germline, CDR1 is LNHDA and CDR2 is SQIVND (reference sequence). The CDR3 loop reads CASSIRSGTREDTQYF. In nucleotides, the CDR3 is TGTGCCAGTAGTATAAGGAGCGGGACTAGGGAGGATACGCAGTATTTT.

The chain joins TRBV5-5 to TRBJ2-7; 7 bases map to TRBD1. Germline-derived CDR1 and CDR2 are SGHKS and YYEKEE (reference sequence). The CDR3 covers 15 residues. Trimming at V came to 5 bases and at J to 4 bases, leaving 12 bases not matched to a gene. The CDR3 DNA follows: TGTGCCAGCAGGCGACAGGGTGGGAAGGGATACGAGCAGTACTTC. Translation gives CASRRQGGKGYEQYF.

The chain joins TRBV6-6 to TRBJ2-3, with TRBD1 as a possible D gene (5 bases). The CDR3 totals 15 residues. In germline, CDR1 is MNHNY, CDR2 SVGAGI (reference sequence). Trimming removed 6 bases from V and 2 bases from J, with 15 bases in between. The CDR3 loop is CASRSEQDHTDTQYF. Written as DNA, the CDR3 is TGTGCCAGCAGATCCGAACAGGACCACACAGATACGCAGTATTTT.

This chain's CDR3 is CASQQGTYAGYGYTF. As DNA, the CDR3 is TGCGCCAGCCAACAGGGGACGTACGCGGGCTATGGCTACACCTTC. V is TRBV23-1 and J is TRBJ1-2; 7 nucleotides line up with TRBD1. TRBV23-1 qualifies as an ORF whose function is uncertain. With V trimmed by 8 bases and J by 4 bases, 13 bases remained unmatched. CDR3 length: 15 amino acids.

V and J are TRBV6-5 and TRBJ2-7; TRBD1 agrees at 8 bases. J was trimmed by 4 bases and V by 3 bases; bases with no gene match: 11. Germline CDR1 and CDR2: MNHEY and SVGAGI. The length of the CDR3 is 16 residues. CDR3 residues: CASSYSAGQEPYEQYF. The CDR3 nucleotides read TGTGCCAGCAGTTATAGTGCGGGACAGGAGCCTTACGAGCAGTACTTC.

V usage is TRBV7-6 and J usage is TRBJ1-1, with D uncertain. CDR1 and CDR2 from the germline V gene are SGHVS and FNYEAQ. Deletions cut 1 base from V and 0 bases from J, with 9 bases between. The CDR3 runs to 15 residues. The CDR3 DNA reads TGTGCCAGCAGCTTAGGCGGCAGCATGAACACTGAAGCTTTCTTT. Translated: CASSLGGSMNTEAFF.

The chain has TRBV19 and TRBJ1-5, with 9 bases lining up with TRBD1. Germline values: CDR1 LNHDA, CDR2 SQIVND (reference sequence). This CDR3 contains 18 residues. V lost 3 bases, J lost 5 bases, and 14 bases stayed unmatched. The CDR3 region is CASSIDLQTGTGYQPQHF. The DNA for the CDR3 is TGTGCCAGTAGTATCGACCTTCAAACCGGGACAGGGTATCAGCCCCAGCATTTT. Combining the CDR3 with reference TRBV19 and TRBJ1-5 gives the whole variable domain DGGITQSPKYLFRKEGQNVTLSCEQNLNHDAMYWYRQDPGQGLRLIYYSQIVNDFQKGDIAEGYSVSREKKESFPLTVTSAQKNPTAFYLCASSIDLQTGTGYQPQHFGDGTRLSIL.

The chain is built from TRBV5-1 and TRBJ1-5; D gene unclear. Trimming took 0 bases from V and 4 from J, leaving 11 bases between them. Germline V gives CDR1 SGHRS, CDR2 YFSETQ. CDR3 length equals 15 residues. The CDR3 region is CASSLVNGPNQPQHF. As DNA, the CDR3 is TGCGCCAGCAGCTTGGTGAACGGTCCGAATCAGCCCCAGCATTTT.

The chain combines TRBV28 with TRBJ1-1, with D possibly TRBD1 on 5 matching bases. Between the trimmed V and J ends, which lost 5 bases and 1 base, there was a span of 17 bases. Germline-derived CDR1 and CDR2 are MDHEN and SYDVKM. CDR3 length: 16 amino acids. The CDR3 coding sequence is TGTGCCAGCAGTCCCCGACAGTACACTTCGAACACTGAAGCTTTCTTT. Translation gives CASSPRQYTSNTEAFF.

V and J are TRBV27 and TRBJ2-1; 7 bases agree with TRBD2. V lost 5 bases to trimming and J lost 1 base; unmatched junction nucleotides: 5. The V gene's germline CDR1 is MNHEY and CDR2 SMNVEV (reference sequence). The CDR3 has 15 residues. CDR3 sequence (DNA): TGTGCCAGCAGTCCCTCGGGGGGATCCTACAATGAGCAGTTCTTC. It yields the protein CASSPSGGSYNEQFF.

The chain carries TRBV9 and TRBJ1-2; D is perhaps TRBD1 (5 bases). The CDR3 contains 15 residues. Germline V gene sequence: CDR1 SGDLS, CDR2 YYNGEE. Trimming pared 4 bases from V and 4 bases from J, leaving 17 bases between. CDR3 loop: CASSPITLTVYGYTF. As DNA, the CDR3 is TGTGCCAGCAGCCCGATCACTCTGACAGTCTATGGCTACACCTTC. Full variable domain (missing parts from reference TRBV9 and TRBJ1-2): DSGVTQTPKHLITATGQRVTLRCSPRSGDLSVYWYQQSLDQGLQFLIQYYNGEERAKGNILERFSAQQFPDLHSELNLSSLELGDSALYFCASSPITLTVYGYTFGSGTRLTVV.

The genes are TRBV4-3 and TRBJ2-1; possibly TRBD1 for D (8 bases). The CDR3 covers 17 residues. Germline CDR1 is LGHNA and CDR2 is YSLEER. Trimming cost V 4 bases and J 0 bases, with 16 bases left between them. The CDR3 loop is CASSRGQGGSSYNEQFF. The CDR3 DNA reads TGCGCCAGCAGCCGAGGACAGGGAGGGAGCTCCTACAATGAGCAGTTCTTC.

This chain uses TRBV24-1 with TRBJ2-1; 9 positions agree with TRBD2. The CDR3 is 15 amino acids. Germline V CDR1 and CDR2: KGHDR, SFDVKD. J lost 6 bases, V lost 5 bases, and 7 bases had no gene match. The CDR3 DNA follows: TGTGCCACCAGTGTCGCGGGAGGGCTTTCCAATGAGCAGTTCTTC. Translation: CATSVAGGLSNEQFF.

The CDR3 loop is CASSELPKLTYTQYF. In nucleotides, the CDR3 is TGTGCCAGCAGTGAACTACCTAAACTAACTTATACGCAGTATTTT. The V gene is TRBV6-1, the J gene TRBJ2-3; unclear D gene. The CDR3 loop spans 15 amino acids. CDR1 is MNHNS and CDR2 is SASEGT in the germline V gene. With 2 bases removed from V and 7 bases from J, the gap between germline ends came to 16 bases.

V is TRBV30 and J is TRBJ1-2, with D hard to call. CDR3 length: 13 residues. CDR1 and CDR2 (germline): GTSNPN, SVGIG (reference sequence). V dropped 5 bases and J dropped 6 bases, with 16 bases sitting between them. CDR3 DNA sequence: TGTGCCTGGGCCCAAGTCAGGTCTGATGGCTACACCTTC. As protein: CAWAQVRSDGYTF.

The gene calls are TRBV21-1 and TRBJ2-6; TRBD1, the table's D call, was not compared with the DNA. TRBV21-1 is described as a pseudogene. The CDR3 loop spans 19 amino acids. In DNA, the CDR3 is TGTGCCAGCAGCATAAAGGGACAGGGGGCGCCTAGTGGGGCCAACGTCCTGACTTTC. This translates into CASSIKGQGAPSGANVLTF.